This T cell receptor (beta chain) was recovered during a study of PD-L1 blockade in urothelial cancer. In the study overall: The median number of T cells present in blood samples was approximately 140,000.

The table came from immunoSEQ multiplex PCR; TCRdb's copy has only in-frame clones and leaves some out. The sample consists of more than 40,000 clones, 83% of them appearing once. This CDR3 is built from 14 residues. V was shortened by 6 bases and J by 3 bases, with 15 bases between the two germline ends. CDR1 and CDR2 from the germline V gene are MNHNS and SASEGT. As to time point: peripheral blood 6 weeks after treatment start. The source is a man aged 55 to 70 with urothelial cancer. The specimen comprised PBMCs, sampled around atezolizumab (anti-PD-L1) treatment. The rearrangement uses TRBV6-1 and TRBJ2-7, with D possibly TRBD2 on 6 matching bases. The CDR3, as DNA: TGTGCCAGCAGACCACCTGGGGGAGGCTACGAGCAGTACTTC. As protein: CASRPPGGGYEQYF.